The source of this TCR beta chain is a study of shared clonotypes between healthy human individuals. Findings and limits, study-wide: A small donor pool kept down the genetic and exposure-history diversity that was represented. Clonotype sharing among the donors was expected to vary with sequencing depth.

Trimming pared 7 bases from V and 5 bases from J, leaving 21 bases between. Per germline, CDR1 MDHEN and CDR2 SYDVKM. The CDR3 sequence is 15 residues long. Within Nashville, Tennessee resided all donors, each a Caucasian adult. Assay used: immunoSEQ multiplex PCR; TCRdb lists only in-frame clones, some missing. This table has 650,000 to 700,000 clones, about 90% appearing once. As concerns this clone: Antigen: not known.

The chain recombines TRBV28 with TRBJ2-7; D not resolved. Input material: memory CD8+ T cells from PBMCs. Subset defined: CD45RO+ cells pooled with CCR7-negative TemRA cells. The sequence was collected from a man between 18 and 35 years old in good health. Some clones in this sample may be carry-over from other donors' samples. The CDR3 nucleotides read TGTGCCAGCACTATCTTTGTGGGCAATGACAACGAGCAGTACTTC. Translation gives CASTIFVGNDNEQYF.